This entry describes one TCR beta chain. Produced via immunoSEQ multiplex PCR; TCRdb's table is partial and in-frame only. The sample records more than 50,000 clones, 95% to 96% being singletons. This CDR3 is 15 amino acids long. Per germline, CDR1 SGHDT and CDR2 YYEEEE. V shed 2 bases and J 5 bases; nucleotides not matched to a gene: 7. This sample is part of a study of control samples from healthy donors and cancer patients. The origin of this receptor is a woman aged 18-29 years in good health. The sequencing sample was made of blood. This chain joins TRBV5-6 and TRBJ2-3, with 8 nucleotides matching TRBD2. As DNA, the CDR3 is TGTGCCAGCAGCTTCATCGGGGGGGCAAGAGATACGCAGTATTTT. The encoded protein is CASSFIGGARDTQYF.